These T cell receptor beta chains were read from a single sample in a study of T cell responses to AZD1222 COVID-19 vaccine. Profiled with immunoSEQ multiplex PCR; TCRdb holds only in-frame clones, not every one. The table records about 150,000 clones, more than 75% of them present only once. The source was peripheral blood, collected 28 days after the second AZD1222 dose. Source of these receptors: an adult who received the AZD1222 COVID-19 vaccine. Both conserved end residues are part of each CDR3. Fields, in order: clone size, J gene, V gene, CDR3 protein. Clone size is not always given. Where it is, it says once, few, many or a class for expanded clones.

. TRBJ1-2 TRBV5-4 CATGRDYGYTF
. TRBJ2-7 TRBV6-2/TRBV6-3 CASSYHRTSGMYEQYF
. TRBJ1-1 TRBV11-3 CASSFGIRREAFF
. TRBJ1-6 TRBV4-3 CASSQGMPNSPLHF
. TRBJ2-3 TRBV20-1 CSAPRGDTQYF
. TRBJ1-2 TRBV28 CASLRYGYTF
. TRBJ2-1 TRBV28 CASSLLNNKQFF
. TRBJ2-3 TRBV18 CASSQDSTDTQYF
. TRBJ1-5 TRBV15 CATSREGRDNQPQHF
. TRBJ2-7 TRBV28 CASSPGTGILPEQYF
few TRBJ2-7 TRBV28 CASRDRSPYEQYF
. TRBJ2-1 TRBV13 CASSLGLAGYNEQFF
. TRBJ2-7 TRBV2 CASSSPGEGARQYF
. TRBJ1-4 TRBV27 CASTRLQGPTNEKLFF
. TRBJ2-3 TRBV7-3 CASSLRGSSDTQYF
. TRBJ2-3 TRBV27 CASSQTSGGTDTQYF
. TRBJ2-6 TRBV14 CASSSPTGTGANVLTF
. TRBJ1-2 TRBV6-5 CASRQIPGNNGYTF
. TRBJ2-5 TRBV29-1 CSAPEGGNQETQYF
. TRBJ2-1 TRBV14 CASSQVFGGLVNEQFF